Following are 32 T cell receptor beta chains from one sample sequenced in a study of cytomegalovirus exposure and HLA in healthy donors. Amplification used 60 Vbeta primers and 13 Jbeta primers. This table comes from immunoSEQ multiplex PCR, and its TCRdb copy is limited to in-frame clones, with some not included. The repertoire table contains 65,000 to 95,000 clones. The sequencing input was PBMCs. These receptors all come from a man aged 25-45 years in good health and CMV-seronegative.

The chain recombines TRBV30 with TRBJ1-4; D might be TRBD1 (6 bases). Trimming cost V 2 bases and J 2 bases, with 6 bases left between them. The germline CDR1 and CDR2 sequences are GTSNPN and SVGIG (reference sequence). The CDR3 is 13 residues long. The CDR3 region has the DNA TGTGCCTGGAGTCAGGGGACTAATGAAAAACTGTTTTTT. It encodes CAWSQGTNEKLFF.

The rearrangement joins TRBV9 to TRBJ1-2; possible D gene TRBD1, 6 bases. V was clipped by 4 bases and J by 4 bases, with 11 bases between them. CDR3 size: 13 residues. CDR1 and CDR2 from the germline V gene are SGDLS and YYNGEE. CDR3 in DNA: TGTGCCAGCAGCTCCGGACAGTCCTATGGCTACACCTTC. Encoded protein: CASSSGQSYGYTF.

The chain recombines TRBV10-1 with TRBJ1-5; maybe TRBD1 (5 bases). Between the trimmed V and J ends, which lost 2 bases and 3 bases, there was a span of 17 bases. The CDR3 extends over 17 amino acids. From germline, CDR1 is WNHNN and CDR2 SYGVQD (reference sequence). CDR3: CASSEDLGRATNQPQHF. Here the CDR3 DNA reads TGCGCCAGCAGTGAGGATCTCGGCAGGGCCACCAATCAGCCCCAGCATTTT.

CDR3 sequence: CASSYRTGGSGNTIYF. In DNA, the CDR3 is TGTGCCAGCAGCTACCGGACAGGGGGCTCTGGAAACACCATATATTTT. V is TRBV7-9 and J is TRBJ1-3; 10 bases align to TRBD1. This CDR3 is built from 16 residues. Germline V gene lookup returns CDR1 SEHNR and CDR2 FQNEAQ (reference sequence). V was clipped by 4 bases and J by 0 bases; unmatched bases: 3. Based on the CDR3 plus reference TRBV7-9 and TRBJ1-3, the full variable domain is DTGVSQNPRHKITKRGQNVTFRCDPISEHNRLYWYRQTLGQGPEFLTYFQNEAQLEKSRLLSDRFSAERPKGSFSTLEIQRTEQGDSAMYLCASSYRTGGSGNTIYFGEGSWLTVV.

The chain joins TRBV10-3 to TRBJ1-5, with D maybe TRBD1 (6 bases). Trimming pared 11 bases from V and 0 bases from J, leaving 11 bases between. The CDR3 loop spans 13 amino acids. The germline gives CDR1 ENHRY, CDR2 SYGVKD. CDR3 in DNA: TGTGCCGGTCGGACAGCTAGCAATCAGCCCCAGCATTTT. Its translation: CAGRTASNQPQHF.

V and J are TRBV6-5 and TRBJ2-3; 11 bases fit TRBD2. The junction had 6 bases not matched to a gene; V was cut back by 2 bases and J by 5 bases. This CDR3 is 16 amino acids long. CDR1 is MNHEY, CDR2 SVGAGI, per germline. The CDR3 bases are TGTGCCAGCAGTTACGGCCTAGCGGGGGGCAAAGATACGCAGTATTTT. It translates to CASSYGLAGGKDTQYF.

The gene calls are TRBV6-5 and TRBJ2-5, with TRBD2 matching over 9 bases. The germline V gene encodes CDR1 MNHEY and CDR2 SVGAGI. The junction had 4 bases not matched to a gene; V was cut back by 0 bases and J by 5 bases. The CDR3 contains 15 residues. The CDR3: CASSYSAGGVETQYF. For the CDR3, the DNA is TGTGCCAGCAGTTACTCGGCGGGAGGGGTGGAGACCCAGTACTTC.

J is TRBJ1-1 and V is TRBV7-8; D possibly corresponds to TRBD1 (5 bases). This CDR3 contains 14 residues. V lost 5 bases and J 0 bases, leaving 10 bases between the germline ends. Looked up from germline, CDR1 is SGHVS and CDR2 is FQNEAQ. The CDR3 loop is CASSPRDLNTEAFF. CDR3 nucleotide sequence: TGTGCCAGCAGCCCCAGGGACTTGAACACTGAAGCTTTCTTT.

The genes are TRBV19 and TRBJ2-7, with a weak D call TRBD2 (6 bases). CDR1 and CDR2 (germline): LNHDA, SQIVND (reference sequence). The CDR3 is 15 residues long. The V end lost 6 bases, the J end lost 5 bases, and 20 bases lay between the germline ends. The CDR3 reads CASRSRSGFSDEQYF. CDR3 DNA sequence: TGTGCCAGTAGGAGCCGCAGCGGGTTCAGCGACGAGCAGTACTTC.

The chain uses TRBV27 and TRBJ1-2; maybe TRBD1 (6 bases). CDR3 size: 13 residues. V shed 5 bases and J shed 8 bases, with 15 bases lying between them. Germline values: CDR1 MNHEY, CDR2 SMNVEV (reference sequence). The CDR3 DNA reads as TGTGCCAGCAGTACAAAGGGGGGGGACGGCTACACCTTC. Protein sequence: CASSTKGGDGYTF.

The V call is TRBV5-1, the J call TRBJ1-2; D perhaps matches TRBD1 (6 bases). Looked up from germline, CDR1 is SGHRS and CDR2 is YFSETQ. The CDR3 length is 14 residues. V lost 0 bases to trimming and J lost 4 bases, with 10 bases between them. CDR3: CASSLVGQSYGYTF. CDR3 DNA sequence: TGCGCCAGCAGCTTGGTTGGACAGAGCTATGGCTACACCTTC.

The V and J genes are TRBV19 and TRBJ1-3; D is undetermined. V lost 6 bases to trimming and J lost 4 bases, with 13 bases between them. The CDR3 loop spans 14 amino acids. Per the germline V gene, CDR1 is LNHDA and CDR2 is SQIVND (reference sequence). The CDR3 here is CASSFQYRGNTIYF. CDR3 DNA: TGTGCCAGTAGCTTTCAGTATCGAGGAAACACCATATATTTT. Combining the CDR3 with reference TRBV19 and TRBJ1-3 gives the whole variable domain DGGITQSPKYLFRKEGQNVTLSCEQNLNHDAMYWYRQDPGQGLRLIYYSQIVNDFQKGDIAEGYSVSREKKESFPLTVTSAQKNPTAFYLCASSFQYRGNTIYFGEGSWLTVV.

By frequency, this clone registers medium-sized (0.01 to 0.1%). The gene calls are TRBV6-1 and TRBJ2-1; unclear D gene. The CDR3 length is 13 residues. V was trimmed by 4 bases and J by 5 bases, leaving 9 bases between them. Per the germline V gene, CDR1 is MNHNS and CDR2 is SASEGT. CDR3 region: CASSAGENNEQFF. CDR3 nucleotide sequence: TGTGCCAGCAGTGCCGGAGAGAACAATGAGCAGTTCTTC.

J is TRBJ2-3 and V is TRBV18; 9 bases fit TRBD2. From germline, CDR1 is KGHSH and CDR2 LQKENI. V lost 3 bases to trimming and J lost 3 bases; unmatched junction nucleotides: 7. The CDR3 contains 16 residues. CDR3 nucleotide sequence: TGTGCCAGCTCACCCCACCCGGGACTAGCAACAGATACGCAGTATTTT. It encodes CASSPHPGLATDTQYF.

The genes are TRBV5-1 and TRBJ2-1, with 7 positions matching TRBD2. With V trimmed by 0 bases and J by 5 bases, 8 bases remained unmatched. The CDR3 contains 16 residues. The germline gives CDR1 SGHRS, CDR2 YFSETQ. CDR3 protein: CASSLDSRGTDNEQFF. The CDR3 DNA is TGCGCCAGCAGCTTGGATTCGCGGGGGACCGACAATGAGCAGTTCTTC.

As DNA, the CDR3 is TGTGCCAGCAGCCAGGACAGCTCTGGAAACACCATATATTTT. Protein: CASSQDSSGNTIYF. The V gene is TRBV4-2, the J gene TRBJ1-3, with a possible D match to TRBD1 (6 bases). Between the trimmed V and J ends, which lost 3 bases and 0 bases, there was a span of 6 bases. Germline CDR1 LGHNA, CDR2 YNFKEQ. The CDR3 is made up of 14 amino acids.

This sequence joins TRBV11-2 and TRBJ1-4; D is uncertain. Germline lookup yields CDR1 SGHAT and CDR2 FQNNGV. CDR3 length: 13 residues. V was pared by 8 bases and J by 11 bases, with 18 bases between. CDR3 DNA: TGTGCCAGCGGCACGGGGAGCCGTGGGAAACTGTTTTTT. This translates into CASGTGSRGKLFF. The variable domain in full, with the rest retrieved from reference TRBV11-2 and TRBJ1-4, is EAGVAQSPRYKIIEKRQSVAFWCNPISGHATLYWYQQILGQGPKLLIQFQNNGVVDDSQLPKDRFSAERLKGVDSTLKIQPAKLEDSAVYLCASGTGSRGKLFFGSGTQLSVL.

On this clone itself: Compared with germline, one end of the junction differs, possibly owing to a read error. The chain carries TRBV7-7 and TRBJ2-1; tentative D call: TRBD2 (5 bases). Germline V CDR1 and CDR2: SSHAT, FNYEAQ (reference sequence). CDR3 size: 13 residues. CDR3 protein: CASSSSPGNEQFF. CDR3 DNA: TGTGCTAGCAGCTCATCACCGGGAAATGAGCAGTTCTTC. The full variable domain, rest sourced from reference TRBV7-7 and TRBJ2-1, is GAGVSQSPRYKVTKRGQDVTLRCDPISSHATLYWYQQALGQGPEFLTYFNYEAQPDKSGLPSDRFSAERPEGSISTLTIQRTEQRDSAMYRCASSSSPGNEQFFGPGTRLTVL.

CDR3 nucleotides: TGTGCCAGCTCAGAGCAGGGGGCGGATCAGCCCCAGCATTTT. The encoded protein is CASSEQGADQPQHF. The rearrangement joins TRBV18 to TRBJ1-5; TRBD1 matches 8 bases. Germline CDR1 KGHSH, CDR2 LQKENI. Trimming took 5 bases from V and 5 from J; bases not matched to a gene: 5. This CDR3 region has 14 residues.

With regard to this clone: The junction differs from germline at one of its ends, possibly a read error. The J gene is TRBJ2-3, the V gene TRBV29-1, with D hard to call. Germline lookup yields CDR1 SQVTM and CDR2 ANQGSEA. This CDR3 region has 11 residues. CDR3 residues: CSVDPTYTQYF. The CDR3 nucleotides are TGCAGCGTTGACCCCACATATACGCAGTATTTT.

V is TRBV9 and J is TRBJ2-2; no firm D call. This CDR3 region has 13 residues. Trimming took off 0 bases at V and 8 bases at J, with 8 bases between the two ends. The germline CDR1 and CDR2 sequences are SGDLS and YYNGEE. The CDR3 reads CASSVGGRGELFF. In DNA form, the CDR3 reads TGTGCCAGCAGCGTAGGAGGAAGAGGGGAGCTGTTTTTT.

A remark on this clone: One end of the junction does not line up with germline, which may come from a read error. The rearrangement uses TRBV27 and TRBJ1-5, with 8 bases that match TRBD1. The germline CDR1 and CDR2 sequences are MNHEY and SMNVEV (reference sequence). There are 14 residues in the CDR3. The CDR3: CANSLTGGNQPQHF. DNA for the CDR3: TGTGCCAACAGTTTGACAGGGGGCAATCAGCCCCAGCATTTT.

The chain recombines TRBV6-1 with TRBJ2-5; 7 bases map to TRBD1. In germline, CDR1 is MNHNS, CDR2 SASEGT. The trim removed 7 bases at V and 2 bases at J, leaving 7 bases unmatched. The CDR3 spans 14 residues. The CDR3 DNA reads as TGTGCCAGCAACCCGGGACAGATTCAAGAGACCCAGTACTTC. Its translation is CASNPGQIQETQYF.

The rearrangement joins TRBV19 to TRBJ1-5; TRBD1 matches at 7 bases. CDR1 is LNHDA, CDR2 SQIVND, per germline (reference sequence). The ends lost 3 bases at V and 0 bases at J; junction bases unmatched: 2. The CDR3 sequence is 15 residues long. CDR3 sequence (DNA): TGTGCCAGTAGTATTGGACAGGATAGCAATCAGCCCCAGCATTTT. Protein product: CASSIGQDSNQPQHF.

This chain links TRBV9 with TRBJ1-2, with 7 nucleotides matching TRBD1. The CDR3 extends over 13 amino acids. With V trimmed by 0 bases and J by 6 bases, 2 bases remained unmatched. CDR1 is SGDLS, CDR2 YYNGEE, per germline. The CDR3 loop is CASSVGQGDGYTF. The CDR3 DNA reads as TGTGCCAGCAGCGTAGGACAGGGAGATGGCTACACCTTC.

V and J are TRBV30 and TRBJ2-1; TRBD1 agrees at 7 bases. The CDR3 totals 14 residues. Looked up from germline, CDR1 is GTSNPN and CDR2 is SVGIG (reference sequence). The J segment lost 9 bases and the V segment lost 1 base, leaving 9 bases of the junction unmatched. CDR3 bases: TGTGCCTGGAGTGGAGAACAGGGGCAATTTGAGCAGTTCTTC. Its translation is CAWSGEQGQFEQFF.

The chain combines TRBV11-3 with TRBJ1-2, with unresolved D. V was pared by 0 bases and J by 8 bases, with 13 bases between. The CDR3 is made up of 14 amino acids. Germline loops: CDR1 SGHNT, CDR2 YENEEA. This CDR3 is CASSLDGVQGGYTF. The CDR3 region has the DNA TGTGCCAGCAGCTTAGACGGGGTTCAAGGAGGCTACACCTTC.

The chain uses TRBV6-1 and TRBJ1-5, with D perhaps TRBD1 (6 bases). Germline V gives CDR1 MNHNS, CDR2 SASEGT. V gave up 6 bases and J gave up 3 bases, with 15 bases separating them. The CDR3 has 15 residues. The CDR3 here is CASSRTATFNQPQHF. The CDR3 DNA is TGTGCCAGCAGCAGGACAGCAACATTCAATCAGCCCCAGCATTTT.

A word on this clone: The junction and the germline gene differ at one end; a read error may be behind it. The V call is TRBV7-7, the J call TRBJ2-5; D may be TRBD2 (6 bases). This CDR3 comprises 14 residues. Germline CDR1 reads SSHAT; CDR2 reads FNYEAQ (reference sequence). CDR3 protein: CASSFGGEAETQYF. CDR3 coding DNA: TGTGCTAGCAGCTTTGGTGGGGAGGCGGAGACCCAGTACTTC.

The chain uses TRBV7-3 and TRBJ1-5; D uncertain. CDR3 length: 13 amino acids. Germline V gene lookup returns CDR1 SGHTA and CDR2 FQGTGA. Trimming took 6 bases from V and 6 from J, leaving 12 bases between them. The CDR3 DNA reads TGTGCCAGCAGTCTTGTAGCGGGTCAGCCCCAGCATTTT. It is translated as CASSLVAGQPQHF.

The V call is TRBV2, the J call TRBJ2-7; D is possibly TRBD2 (5 bases). Trimming shortened V by 6 bases and J by 6 bases, and 9 bases separated the two germline ends. CDR1 and CDR2 (germline): SNHLY, FYNNEI. There are 11 residues in the CDR3. The DNA for the CDR3 is TGTGCCAGCAGGAGTGAGGGCGAGCAGTACTTC. Amino acids: CASRSEGEQYF.

The chain combines TRBV11-3 with TRBJ1-2; D perhaps matches TRBD1 (6 bases). The CDR3 consists of 15 residues. Germline CDR1 reads SGHNT; CDR2 reads YENEEA. With 5 bases removed from V and 5 bases from J, the gap between germline ends came to 18 bases. The CDR3 DNA is TGTGCCAGCAGCAGACGGGAGGGGGACGGATATGGCTACACCTTC. This codes for CASSRREGDGYGYTF.